This T cell receptor (beta chain) was documented in a study of blood T cell repertoires in COVID-19. Across the study: Donors in the United States, Italy and Spain gave samples during acute or convalescent COVID-19. Sample material is recorded as cDNA or gDNA derived from T cells, B-cell-depleted T cells, or PBMCs.

Study processing details: Amplified reference gene primers provided the basis for estimating nucleated cell counts. This table comes from immunoSEQ multiplex PCR, and its TCRdb copy is limited to in-frame clones, with some not included. Clonal size and the V and J genes are those of that table, whereas D and trimming came from the DNA. The table shows just over 650,000 clones, with 90% occurring only once. The germline V gene has CDR1 MNHEY and CDR2 SVGAGI. V dropped 6 bases and J dropped 8; count of bases not matched to a gene: 11. This CDR3 spans 15 amino acids. What was sequenced was peripheral blood. The chain links TRBV6-5 to TRBJ1-2, with 11 bases fitting TRBD1. This sequence was found in a woman younger than 30 with acute or convalescent COVID-19. The CDR3 here is CASRRVEGTGGGYTF. Here the CDR3 DNA reads TGTGCCAGCAGAAGGGTGGAAGGGACAGGGGGAGGCTACACCTTC.